The 20 T cell receptor beta chains listed next were all sequenced from one sample in a study of neurological immune-mediated disorders (dated 2019 in TCRdb). The method behind the library was 5' RACE. Instrument on record: Illumina HiSeq 2500. TCRdb trimmed public reads at Q25 via fastp, called clones via MiXCR and kept in-frame beta chains. Each entry merges the rows of one CDR3 protein and shows their most common DNA and genes. The table for this sample lists fewer than 65,000 distinct CDR3 sequences; less than 5% of them were counted only once. The ten biggest clones cover around 3% of the sample. The sequencing sample was made of PBMCs. These receptors all come from a man aged 45 to 65 with multiple sclerosis.

This clonotype has a count of ten or more. The V call is TRBV7-2, the J call TRBJ2-2; D is unclear. Trimming shortened V by 1 base and J by 1 base, and 7 bases separated the two germline ends. The germline V gene has CDR1 SGHTA and CDR2 FQGNSA. This CDR3 is 15 amino acids long. CDR3 amino acids: CASSLGTVNTGELFF. The CDR3 region has the DNA TGTGCCAGCAGCTTAGGAACCGTGAACACCGGGGAGCTGTTTTTT.

This clonotype turned up a few times. The chain's CDR3 is CASSKTGAGTEAFF. CDR3 DNA: TGCGCCAGCAGCAAAACAGGGGCGGGCACTGAAGCTTTCTTT. The chain recombines TRBV5-1 with TRBJ1-1, with 7 bases that match TRBD1. The CDR3 consists of 14 residues. Germline V gene sequence: CDR1 SGHRS, CDR2 YFSETQ. The trim removed 4 bases at V and 4 bases at J, leaving 7 bases unmatched.

The table lists this clonotype with many counts. The chain is built from TRBV3-1 and TRBJ2-4; D gene unclear. The CDR3 sequence is 13 residues long. Between the trimmed V and J ends, which lost 0 bases and 15 bases, there was a span of 15 bases. Germline V gene data show CDR1 as LGHDT and CDR2 as YNNKEL (reference sequence). CDR3 residues: CASSQDLTPVRYF. CDR3 sequence (DNA): TGTGCCAGCAGCCAAGACCTGACCCCCGTCAGGTACTTC.

In this sample, this clonotype turned up many times. The V call is TRBV6-5, the J call TRBJ1-5; D is possibly TRBD1 (5 bases). The germline gives CDR1 MNHEY, CDR2 SVGAGI. V dropped 10 bases and J dropped 6 bases, with 13 bases sitting between them. CDR3 size: 12 residues. CDR3 nucleotides: TGTGCCACGGCTACCGGGGGTCAGCCCCAGCATTTT. Translation gives CATATGGQPQHF.

This clonotype was seen ten or more times. The chain couples TRBV20-1 to TRBJ1-2, with TRBD1 as a possible D gene (5 bases). The CDR3 extends over 15 amino acids. Between the trimmed V and J ends, which lost 3 bases and 4 bases, there was a span of 18 bases. Germline V gene lookup returns CDR1 DFQATT and CDR2 SNEGSKA (reference sequence). In nucleotides, the CDR3 is TGCAGTGCTAGTCCCCAGGGCCTGGGGGGCTATGGCTACACCTTC. This gives the protein CSASPQGLGGYGYTF.

Ten or more counts support this clonotype. The chain recombines TRBV6-5 with TRBJ2-1, with a weak D call TRBD1 (6 bases). V was cut by 3 bases and J by 4 bases, with 10 bases left in between. This CDR3 comprises 14 residues. Germline assignment: CDR1 MNHEY and CDR2 SVGAGI. CDR3 sequence: CASSYRGQYNEQFF. CDR3 sequence (DNA): TGTGCCAGCAGTTATCGAGGACAGTACAATGAGCAGTTCTTC.

This clonotype was observed many times. V gene TRBV2 combines with J gene TRBJ2-5, with a weak D call TRBD2 (5 bases). The CDR3 spans 14 residues. Trimming stripped 1 base from V and 7 bases from J, with 13 bases between. Germline-derived CDR1 and CDR2 are SNHLY and FYNNEI. The CDR3, as DNA: TGTGCCAGCAGTGAAGTTCGGGGTTCCATGACCCAGTACTTC. Amino acid sequence: CASSEVRGSMTQYF.

This clonotype counts as medium-sized (0.01 to 0.1%). The chain uses TRBV29-1 and TRBJ1-2; D unresolved. The CDR3 length is 14 residues. CDR1 is SQVTM, CDR2 ANQGSEA, per germline. The V and J ends lost 4 bases and 5 bases respectively, with 17 bases between them. The CDR3 loop is CSVVFGESIYGYTF. As DNA, the CDR3 is TGCAGCGTTGTCTTTGGCGAATCTATTTATGGCTACACCTTC.

This clonotype has ten or more counts. The chain uses TRBV5-1 and TRBJ2-3; 14 bases agree with TRBD2. The CDR3 is 16 amino acids. Germline loops: CDR1 SGHRS, CDR2 YFSETQ. Unmatched junction bases numbered 7, after V lost 4 bases and J lost 6 bases. CDR3 bases: TGCGCCAGCAGCCCGGGACTAGCGGGAGTATTGGATACGCAGTATTTT. Amino acids: CASSPGLAGVLDTQYF. The whole variable domain, filled in from reference TRBV5-1 and TRBJ2-3, reads KAGVTQTPRYLIKTRGQQVTLSCSPISGHRSVSWYQQTPGQGLQFLFEYFSETQRNKGNFPGRFSGRQFSNSRSEMNVSTLELGDSALYLCASSPGLAGVLDTQYFGPGTRLTVL.

This clonotype was counted only a few times. This chain joins TRBV7-9 and TRBJ2-3, with a tentative D call TRBD2 (5 bases). V was cut by 1 base and J by 5 bases, with 10 bases left in between. Germline V gene data show CDR1 as SEHNR and CDR2 as FQNEAQ (reference sequence). This CDR3 is 14 amino acids long. This CDR3 reads CASSLDRGGDTQYF. The CDR3 nucleotides are TGTGCCAGCAGCTTAGACAGAGGAGGAGATACGCAGTATTTT.

In its sample, this clonotype was seen many times. V and J are TRBV7-8 and TRBJ1-6, with D possibly being TRBD1 (6 bases). V dropped 4 bases and J dropped 6 bases, with 16 bases sitting between them. This CDR3 region has 16 residues. CDR1 is SGHVS and CDR2 is FQNEAQ in the germline V gene. CDR3 residues: CASSSARGAGNSPLHF. CDR3 DNA: TGTGCCAGCAGCTCAGCCCGGGGGGCAGGTAATTCACCCCTCCACTTT.

In its sample, this clonotype was seen many times. The genes are TRBV5-1 and TRBJ2-2; unclear D gene. The germline V gene has CDR1 SGHRS and CDR2 YFSETQ. The CDR3 loop spans 15 amino acids. V was trimmed by 3 bases and J by 1 base, leaving 10 bases between them. CDR3 residues: CASSSTIGNTGELFF. For the CDR3, the DNA is TGCGCCAGCAGCTCTACAATTGGGAACACCGGGGAGCTGTTTTTT.

This clonotype was seen more than once but under ten times. The V and J genes are TRBV9 and TRBJ2-3, with 7 bases matching TRBD2. The germline gives CDR1 SGDLS, CDR2 YYNGEE. The length of the CDR3 is 15 residues. V dropped 4 bases and J dropped 3; count of bases not matched to a gene: 8. The CDR3 here is CASSHRTRGTDTQYF. In nucleotides, the CDR3 is TGTGCCAGCAGCCACCGGACTAGAGGGACAGATACGCAGTATTTT.

This clonotype has ten or more counts. The chain recombines TRBV5-6 with TRBJ2-3; 10 bases fit TRBD1. Germline CDR1 reads SGHDT; CDR2 reads YYEEEE. The CDR3 sequence is 17 residues long. The J segment lost 5 bases and the V segment lost 4 bases, leaving 13 bases of the junction unmatched. DNA of the CDR3: TGTGCCAGCAGCGCACTGACAGGGGGCGCCCGGGTAGATACGCAGTATTTT. This gives the protein CASSALTGGARVDTQYF.

The table lists this clonotype with many counts. The chain has TRBV29-1 and TRBJ2-5, with a weak D call TRBD2 (7 bases). V lost 6 bases and J 4 bases, leaving 21 bases between the germline ends. Germline CDR1 SQVTM, CDR2 ANQGSEA. This CDR3 is built from 15 residues. In nucleotides, the CDR3 is TGCAGCGTGGACCAGGGGAAGGGGGGGTTAGAGACCCAGTACTTC. It encodes CSVDQGKGGLETQYF.

This clonotype was counted ten times or more. A read error may explain this, as a much larger clone is one base away. The chain links TRBV21-1 to TRBJ2-5. TRBV21-1 is labeled a pseudogene. This CDR3 comprises 13 residues. CDR3 sequence (DNA): TGTGCCAGCAGCCCAAGAATCCAAGAGACCCAGTACTTC. Translation: CASSPRIQETQYF.

The chain recombines TRBV6-1 with TRBJ2-7; 7 bases fit TRBD1. With 0 bases clipped from V and 12 bases from J, the junction kept 8 bases outside the gene matches. CDR1 MNHNS and CDR2 SASEGT come from the germline V gene. This CDR3 comprises 13 residues. CDR3 sequence reads: CASSEADRNRRYF. Here the CDR3 DNA reads TGTGCCAGCAGTGAAGCGGACAGGAACCGGCGGTACTTC.

This clonotype was detected only a few times. The rearrangement joins TRBV28 to TRBJ2-7; D is possibly TRBD1 or TRBD2 (5 bases each). Looked up from germline, CDR1 is MDHEN and CDR2 is SYDVKM. CDR3 length equals 12 residues. Trimming stripped 6 bases from V and 12 bases from J, with 18 bases between. The CDR3, as DNA: TGTGCCAGCAGGAGGGACCGACTAACATGGTACTTC. As protein: CASRRDRLTWYF.

This clonotype was observed many times. V is TRBV7-9 and J is TRBJ2-5, with a weak D call TRBD1 (5 bases). CDR3 length: 12 residues. Germline CDR1 reads SEHNR; CDR2 reads FQNEAQ (reference sequence). Trimming stripped 8 bases from V and 2 bases from J, with 9 bases between. CDR3 residues: CASGAAQETQYF. Here the CDR3 DNA reads TGTGCCAGCGGGGCAGCACAAGAGACCCAGTACTTC.

A word on this clonotype: The junction does not match germline at one end; this may be a read error. V gene TRBV3-1 combines with J gene TRBJ1-6, with D uncertain. Germline assignment: CDR1 LGHDT and CDR2 YNNKEL (reference sequence). The CDR3 covers 16 residues. DNA of the CDR3: TGTGCCAGCAGCCAAGATGGGCAAAGAGATAATTCACCCCTCAACTTT. This codes for CASSQDGQRDNSPLNF.